Listed below are T cell receptor beta chains from one sample, sequenced in a study of blood T cells in healthy people across ages. TCRdb recomputed calls from the 5' RACE reads with MiXCR, one row per CDR3 protein. Of 1.2 million to 1.5 million distinct CDR3 sequences listed, around 39% are singletons. Sequencing was performed on blood. The receptors were gathered from a woman younger than 35 in good health. Each CDR3 is given with its conserved first and last residue. The D gene is left open where the match is weak. Rows may omit the clone size; those that give it use once, few, many or a size class.

>.|18|TRBJ2-4|TRBD2|TRBV20-1
TGCAGTGCTAGAGTACCCCTGGGCGGGAGGGCCGAGGGAAACATTCAGTACTTC
CSARVPLGGRAEGNIQYF
>.|18|TRBJ2-1|TRBD2|TRBV2
TGTGCCAGCAGTCGCTTCCTCCCGACTAGCGGGAGTACCCATGAGCAGTTCTTC
CASSRFLPTSGSTHEQFF
>few|14|TRBJ2-1|.|TRBV27
TGTGCCAGCAGTTTTGTCCCTTTGGGCAATGAGCAGTTCTTC
CASSFVPLGNEQFF
>few|16|TRBJ1-6|.|TRBV4-2
TGTGCCAGCAGCCAAGAGAAAGCGGGGGGCTATTCACCCCTCCACTTT
CASSQEKAGGYSPLHF
>.|13|TRBJ2-5|.|TRBV6-1
TGTGCCAGCAGTGTGTCACACCAAGAGACCCAGTACTTC
CASSVSHQETQYF
>few|20|TRBJ2-3|TRBD2|TRBV12-3/TRBV12-4
TGTGCCAGCACCAAGACTAGCGGGAGGGCCAAAGGGACGAGCACAGATACGCAGTATTTT
CASTKTSGRAKGTSTDTQYF
>few|16|TRBJ2-7|.|TRBV2
TGTGCCAGCGACCCCATCGGGACTTCGAGCTCCTACGAGCAGTACTTC
CASDPIGTSSSYEQYF
>few|17|TRBJ1-2|.|TRBV18
TGTGCCAGCTCACCGATCTTAGGGACAAATGCTAACTATGGCTACACCTTC
CASSPILGTNANYGYTF
>.|14|TRBJ1-5|.|TRBV6-6
TGTGTCAGCACCTCCACAGGGCTGGGCCAGCCCCAGCATTTT
CVSTSTGLGQPQHF
>few|16|TRBJ2-1|TRBD2|TRBV5-6
TGTGCCAGCAGATCTGAAGCGGGTGCGGGGGACAATGAGCAGTTCTTC
CASRSEAGAGDNEQFF
>.|14|TRBJ2-2|.|TRBV19
TGTGCCAGTAGGGACGGGGGGAACACCGGGGAGCTGTTTTTT
CASRDGGNTGELFF
>many|12|TRBJ2-7|.|TRBV20-1
TGCAGTGCTAGCGGGAGTGGTTACGAGCAGTACTTC
CSASGSGYEQYF
>.|15|TRBJ2-7|TRBD2|TRBV6-1
TGTGCCAGCAGGCAGCAGACTAGCGGCTCCTACGAGCAGTACTTC
CASRQQTSGSYEQYF
>many|14|TRBJ2-5|TRBD2|TRBV10-3
TGTGCCACTGAGCGGGGGAGCGCCCAAGAGACCCAGTACTTC
CATERGSAQETQYF
>.|16|TRBJ2-5|.|TRBV7-8
TGTGCCAGCAGCCGAATCAGGACACCGTTCCAAGAGACCCAGTACTTC
CASSRIRTPFQETQYF
>once|14|TRBJ2-1|.|TRBV24-1
TGTGCCACCAGTGCCCCAGGGGCAGACAATGAGCAGTTCTTC
CATSAPGADNEQFF
>.|14|TRBJ1-1|.|TRBV27
TGTGCCAGCAGCACCAAGGCGATGAACACTGAAGCTTTCTTT
CASSTKAMNTEAFF
>.|16|TRBJ2-2|TRBD2|TRBV6-5
TGTGCCAGCACCCCAGTACGGGGGGCGAACACCGGGGAGCTGTTTTTT
CASTPVRGANTGELFF
>few|15|TRBJ1-2|.|TRBV4-2
TGTGCCAGCAGCCAACTGGGTTTTGGGGACTATGGCTACACCTTC
CASSQLGFGDYGYTF
>.|12|TRBJ2-3|.|TRBV7-2
TGTGCCAGCAGCCAAAATCCGGATACGCAGTATTTT
CASSQNPDTQYF
>.|15|TRBJ1-2|.|TRBV4-1
TGCGCCAGCAGCTTCGAGAGGAAGTCTAACTATGGCTACACCTTC
CASSFERKSNYGYTF
>many|14|TRBJ2-1|.|TRBV7-9
TGTGCCAGCATCCCCCGGGACGACTACAATGAGCAGTTCTTC
CASIPRDDYNEQFF
>.|14|TRBJ2-7|.|TRBV27
TGTGCCAGCAGTGGGGGCCAACCTGGGAAAACCCAGTACTTC
CASSGGQPGKTQYF
>.|17|TRBJ1-2|.|TRBV12-3/TRBV12-4
TGTGCCAGCAGCGTAGGGGGAAGTTCGTGGGTATCGGATGGCTACACCTTC
CASSVGGSSWVSDGYTF
>.|13|TRBJ1-1|.|TRBV4-1
TGCGCCAGCAGCCTTTATGATAAGGGGGAAGCTTTCTTT
CASSLYDKGEAFF
>few|14|TRBJ2-1|TRBD2|TRBV5-1
TGCGCCAGCAGCTTGGCGGGGAGGGGCTATGAGCAGTTCTTC
CASSLAGRGYEQFF
>.|15|TRBJ2-3|TRBD2|TRBV9
TGTGCCAGCAACACTCGCGGGGGGAGGACAGATACGCAGTATTTT
CASNTRGGRTDTQYF
>few|14|TRBJ2-1|.|TRBV9
TGTGCCAGCAGCGGTGGGGAAACTTCCAGGAAGCAGTTCTTC
CASSGGETSRKQFF
>few|14|TRBJ2-1|TRBD1|TRBV10-3
TGTGCCATCAGTCCGGGACAGTCCTACAATGAGCAGTTCTTC
CAISPGQSYNEQFF
>.|14|TRBJ1-4|.|TRBV5-1
TGCGCCAGCAGCGCCGTAGGGGGAGATGAAAAACTGTTTTTT
CASSAVGGDEKLFF
>few|14|TRBJ1-2|TRBD1|TRBV10-3
TGTGCCATCAGTGTCAGACAGGGGGAAGATGGCTACACCTTC
CAISVRQGEDGYTF
>.|15|TRBJ2-5|.|TRBV7-9
TGTGCCAGCAGCTTAGCCCCCGGGAGCCTAAAGGAGCAGTACTTC
CASSLAPGSLKEQYF
>.|16|TRBJ1-1|.|TRBV12-3/TRBV12-4
TGTGCCAGCAGCCTACCCGGGAGGGACCCGAACACTGAAACTTTCTTT
CASSLPGRDPNTETFF
>many|15|TRBJ2-7|TRBD2|TRBV20-1
TGCAGTGCTGGAAGAGAGCGGGGAAGCTCCTACGAGCAGTACTTC
CSAGRERGSSYEQYF
>.|13|TRBJ2-2|TRBD1|TRBV2
TGTGCCAGCAGTGGGACAGGGATCGGGGAGCTGTTTTTT
CASSGTGIGELFF
>.|13|TRBJ2-3|.|TRBV29-1
TGCAGCGTTCGGGAAGCGTTCACAGATACGCAGTATTTT
CSVREAFTDTQYF
>few|14|TRBJ1-1|.|TRBV5-6
TGTGCCAGCAGCTGGGGTTCGGGTAGCACTGAAGCTTTCTTT
CASSWGSGSTEAFF
>.|17|TRBJ2-3|TRBD2|TRBV3-1
TGTGCCAGCAGCCAAACCCGAGGGACTAGCAGGGTGAATACGCAGTATTTT
CASSQTRGTSRVNTQYF
>.|15|TRBJ1-5|.|TRBV28
TGTGCCAGCAGGTTGGGGGCAGTTTCCAATCAGCCCCAGCATTTT
CASRLGAVSNQPQHF
>.|16|TRBJ2-5|TRBD2|TRBV20-1
TGCAGTGCTAGTCTTGGAGGCGGGGGTCCAAGAGAGACCCAGTACTTC
CSASLGGGGPRETQYF
>.|15|TRBJ2-5|.|TRBV3-1
TGTGCCAGCAGCCAAGATGAACTAGGGCAAGAGACCCAGTACTTC
CASSQDELGQETQYF
>.|14|TRBJ1-1|TRBD1|TRBV10-3
TGTGCCATCAGTGCCGGACAGGGGGACACTGAAGCTTTCTTT
CAISAGQGDTEAFF
>.|12|TRBJ2-7|.|TRBV20-1
TGCAGTGCGGACCGAACCTTCAATGAGCAGTACTTC
CSADRTFNEQYF
>few|12|TRBJ2-7|.|TRBV7-2
TGTGCCAGCAGCTGGGCGGGATACGAGCAGTACTTC
CASSWAGYEQYF
>.|13|TRBJ1-1|.|TRBV7-9
TGTGCCAGCAGCGTAAATTCGGACACTGAAGCTTTCTTT
CASSVNSDTEAFF
>.|12|TRBJ2-1|.|TRBV6-5
TGTGCCAGCAGTTATGATTTGTCCGAGCAGTTCTTC
CASSYDLSEQFF
>.|16|TRBJ1-2|TRBD1|TRBV4-1
TGCGCCAGCAGCCAACCGGACAGGGTGGAATTCTATGGCTACACCTTC
CASSQPDRVEFYGYTF
>.|14|TRBJ1-6|.|TRBV6-4
TGTGCCAGCAGTGAATCGGGGGGCTACTCACCCCTCCACTTT
CASSESGGYSPLHF